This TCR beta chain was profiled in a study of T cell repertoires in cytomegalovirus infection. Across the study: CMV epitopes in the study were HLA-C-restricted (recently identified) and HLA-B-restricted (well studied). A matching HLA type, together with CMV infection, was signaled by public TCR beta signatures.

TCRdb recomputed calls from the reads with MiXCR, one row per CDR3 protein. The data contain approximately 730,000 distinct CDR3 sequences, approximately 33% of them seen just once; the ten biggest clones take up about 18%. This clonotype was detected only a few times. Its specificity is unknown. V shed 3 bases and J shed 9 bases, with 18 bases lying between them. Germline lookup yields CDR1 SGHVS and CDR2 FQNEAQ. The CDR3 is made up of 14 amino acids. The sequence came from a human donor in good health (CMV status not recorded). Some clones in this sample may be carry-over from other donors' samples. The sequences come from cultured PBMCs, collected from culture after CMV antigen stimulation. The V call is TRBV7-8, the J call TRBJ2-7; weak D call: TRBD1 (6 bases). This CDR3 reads CASSFRGPPDGQYF. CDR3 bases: TGTGCCAGCAGCTTCAGGGGCCCACCGGACGGGCAGTACTTC.